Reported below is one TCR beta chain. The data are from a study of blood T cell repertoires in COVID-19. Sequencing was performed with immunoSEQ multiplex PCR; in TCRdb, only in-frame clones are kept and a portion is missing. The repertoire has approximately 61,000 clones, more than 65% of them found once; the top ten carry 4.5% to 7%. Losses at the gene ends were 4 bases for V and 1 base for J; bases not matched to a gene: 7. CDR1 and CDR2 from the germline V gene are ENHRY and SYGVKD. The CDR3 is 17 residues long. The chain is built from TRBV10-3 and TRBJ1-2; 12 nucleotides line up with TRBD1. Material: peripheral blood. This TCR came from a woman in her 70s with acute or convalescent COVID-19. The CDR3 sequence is CAISGGTGGAINYGYTF. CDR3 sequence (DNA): TGTGCCATCAGTGGGGGGACAGGGGGCGCCATTAACTATGGCTACACCTTC.